A selection of T cell receptor beta chains follows, all from one sample in a study of preoperative IRX-2 immunotherapy in early breast cancer. Produced via immunoSEQ multiplex PCR; TCRdb's table is partial and in-frame only. Of around 3,400 clones detected, 79% appear once; the ten largest clones hold approximately 15%. This material consisted of tumor tissue, taken after IRX-2 immunotherapy. The receptors originated from a human donor with breast cancer. The CDR3 runs from the conserved cysteine through the conserved F or W. Each record gives: J gene, V gene, CDR3 protein.

TRBJ1-2 | TRBV29-1 | CSVDHHNYGYTF
TRBJ1-1 | TRBV30 | CAWGKGRANTEAFF
TRBJ1-2 | TRBV11-3 | CASSLDSRAANYGYTF
TRBJ1-5 | TRBV6-8 | CASSYSSYRISNQPQHF
TRBJ2-1 | TRBV6-8 | CASSEAGGPRNEQFF
TRBJ1-4 | TRBV11-3 | CASSKNGINEKLFF
TRBJ2-2 | TRBV7-1 | CASSAERISGTGELFF
TRBJ2-1 | TRBV11-3 | CASSLPAGTETYNEQFF
TRBJ1-2 | TRBV28 | CASRPTGDYGYTF
TRBJ2-3 | TRBV2 | CASRVSWGDTQYF
TRBJ2-5 | TRBV11-3 | CASSLGAGTPATETQYF
TRBJ1-2 | TRBV19 | CASSIRDKGVSGYTF
TRBJ1-6 | TRBV6-8 | CASSYSPRAVEYNSPLHF
TRBJ2-2 | TRBV19 | CASRWGIAGTGELFF